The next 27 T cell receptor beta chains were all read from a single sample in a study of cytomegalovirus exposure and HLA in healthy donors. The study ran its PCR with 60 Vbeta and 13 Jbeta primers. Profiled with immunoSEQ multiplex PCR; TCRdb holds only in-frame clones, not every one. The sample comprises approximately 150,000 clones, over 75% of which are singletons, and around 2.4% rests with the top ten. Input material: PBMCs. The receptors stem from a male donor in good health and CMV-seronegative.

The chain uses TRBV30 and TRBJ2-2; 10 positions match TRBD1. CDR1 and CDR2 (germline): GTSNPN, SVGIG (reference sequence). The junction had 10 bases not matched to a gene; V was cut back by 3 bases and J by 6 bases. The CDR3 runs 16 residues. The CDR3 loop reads CAWSDDRGLFPGELFF. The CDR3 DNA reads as TGTGCCTGGAGCGATGACAGGGGGCTATTCCCCGGGGAGCTGTTTTTT.

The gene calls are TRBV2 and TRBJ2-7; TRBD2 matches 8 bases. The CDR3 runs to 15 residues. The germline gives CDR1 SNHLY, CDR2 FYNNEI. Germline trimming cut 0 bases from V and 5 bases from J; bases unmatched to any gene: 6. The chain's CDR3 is CASSEALAGGHEQYF. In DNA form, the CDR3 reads TGTGCCAGCAGTGAAGCTCTAGCGGGCGGCCACGAGCAGTACTTC.

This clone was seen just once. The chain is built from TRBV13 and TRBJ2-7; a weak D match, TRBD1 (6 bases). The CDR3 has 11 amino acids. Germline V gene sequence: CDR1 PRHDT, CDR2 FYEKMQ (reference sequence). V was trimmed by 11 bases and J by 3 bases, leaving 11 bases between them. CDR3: CAVRTDYEQYF. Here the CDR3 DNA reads TGTGCCGTTCGGACAGACTACGAGCAGTACTTC.

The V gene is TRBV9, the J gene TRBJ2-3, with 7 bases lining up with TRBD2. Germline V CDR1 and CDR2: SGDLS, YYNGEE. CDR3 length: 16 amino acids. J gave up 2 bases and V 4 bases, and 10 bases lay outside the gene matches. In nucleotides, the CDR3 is TGTGCCAGCAGCCTTCCGCGGCGGGAGACCACAGATACGCAGTATTTT. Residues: CASSLPRRETTDTQYF.

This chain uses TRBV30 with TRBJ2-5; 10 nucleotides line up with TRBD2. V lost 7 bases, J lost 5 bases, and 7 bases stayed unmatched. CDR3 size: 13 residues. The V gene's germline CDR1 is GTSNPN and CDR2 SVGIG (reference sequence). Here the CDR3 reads CASGLAVVETQYF. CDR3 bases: TGTGCCTCTGGACTAGCGGTTGTGGAGACCCAGTACTTC. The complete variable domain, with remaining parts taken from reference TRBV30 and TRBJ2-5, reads SQTIHQWPATLVQPVGSPLSLECTVEGTSNPNLYWYRQAAGRGLQLLFYSVGIGQISSEVPQNLSASRPQDRQFILSSKKLLLSDSGFYLCASGLAVVETQYFGPGTRLLVL.

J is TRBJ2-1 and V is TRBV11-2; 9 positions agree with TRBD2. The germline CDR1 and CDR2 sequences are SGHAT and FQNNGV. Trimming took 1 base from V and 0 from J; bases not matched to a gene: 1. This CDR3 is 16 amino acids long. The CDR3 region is CASSLGSGSSYNEQFF. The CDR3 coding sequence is TGTGCCAGCAGCTTAGGTAGCGGGAGCTCCTACAATGAGCAGTTCTTC.

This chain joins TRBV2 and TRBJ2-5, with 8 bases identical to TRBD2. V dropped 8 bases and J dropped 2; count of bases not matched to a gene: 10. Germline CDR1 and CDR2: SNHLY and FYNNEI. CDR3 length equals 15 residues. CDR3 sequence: CASGGLAGLQETQYF. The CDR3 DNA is TGTGCCAGCGGCGGGCTAGCGGGCCTTCAAGAGACCCAGTACTTC. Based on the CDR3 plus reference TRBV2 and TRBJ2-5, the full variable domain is EPEVTQTPSHQVTQMGQEVILRCVPISNHLYFYWYRQILGQKVEFLVSFYNNEISEKSEIFDDQFSVERPDGSNFTLKIRSTKLEDSAMYFCASGGLAGLQETQYFGPGTRLLVL.

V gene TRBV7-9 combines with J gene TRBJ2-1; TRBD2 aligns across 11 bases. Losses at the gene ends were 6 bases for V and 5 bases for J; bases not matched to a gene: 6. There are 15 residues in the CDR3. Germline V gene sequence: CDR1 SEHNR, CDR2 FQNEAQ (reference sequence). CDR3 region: CASSSGTSGHNEQFF. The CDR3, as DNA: TGTGCCAGCAGTTCCGGGACTAGCGGACACAATGAGCAGTTCTTC.

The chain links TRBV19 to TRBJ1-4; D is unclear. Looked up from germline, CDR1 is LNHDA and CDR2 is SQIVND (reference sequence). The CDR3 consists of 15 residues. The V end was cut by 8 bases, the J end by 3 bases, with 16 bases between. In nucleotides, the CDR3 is TGTGCCAGTTCCGGCGGGTGGAGTTCTAATGAAAAACTGTTTTTT. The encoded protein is CASSGGWSSNEKLFF.

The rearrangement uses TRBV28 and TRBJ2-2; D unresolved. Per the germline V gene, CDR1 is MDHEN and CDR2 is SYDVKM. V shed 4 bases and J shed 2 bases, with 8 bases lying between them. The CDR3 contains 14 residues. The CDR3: CASSSGSNTGELFF. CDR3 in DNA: TGTGCCAGCAGTTCTGGCAGTAACACCGGGGAGCTGTTTTTT.

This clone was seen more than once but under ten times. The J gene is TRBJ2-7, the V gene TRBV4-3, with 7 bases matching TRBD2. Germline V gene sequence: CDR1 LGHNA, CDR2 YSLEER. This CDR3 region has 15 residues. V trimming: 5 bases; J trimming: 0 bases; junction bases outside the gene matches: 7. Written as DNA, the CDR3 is TGCGCCAGCAGCGCCCAGGGAGGGAGCTCCTACGAGCAGTACTTC. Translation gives CASSAQGGSSYEQYF.

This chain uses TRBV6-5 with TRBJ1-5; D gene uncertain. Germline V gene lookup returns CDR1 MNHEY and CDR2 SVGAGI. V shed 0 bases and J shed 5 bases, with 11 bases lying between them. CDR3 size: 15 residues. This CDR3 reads CASSYSSREDQPQHF. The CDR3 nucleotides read TGTGCCAGCAGTTACTCGAGTAGGGAGGATCAGCCCCAGCATTTT.

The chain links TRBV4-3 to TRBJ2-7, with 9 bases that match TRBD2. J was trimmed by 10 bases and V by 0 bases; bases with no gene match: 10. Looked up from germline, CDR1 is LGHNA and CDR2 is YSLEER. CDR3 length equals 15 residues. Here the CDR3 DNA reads TGCGCCAGCAGCCAAGATAGAGCGGGAGGCAATACACAGTACTTC. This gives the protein CASSQDRAGGNTQYF.

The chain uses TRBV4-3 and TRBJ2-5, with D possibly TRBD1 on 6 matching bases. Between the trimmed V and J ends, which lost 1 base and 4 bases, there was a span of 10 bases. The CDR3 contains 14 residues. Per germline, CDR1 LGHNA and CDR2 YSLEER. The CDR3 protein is CASSQGGQTETQYF. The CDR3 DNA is TGCGCCAGCAGCCAAGGGGGGCAGACAGAGACCCAGTACTTC.

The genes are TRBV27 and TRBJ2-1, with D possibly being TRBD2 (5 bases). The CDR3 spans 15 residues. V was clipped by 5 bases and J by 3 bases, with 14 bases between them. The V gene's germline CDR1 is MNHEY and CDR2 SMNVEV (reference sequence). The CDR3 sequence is CASSPRPTSYNEQFF. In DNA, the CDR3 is TGTGCCAGCAGTCCCAGGCCTACTAGCTACAATGAGCAGTTCTTC.

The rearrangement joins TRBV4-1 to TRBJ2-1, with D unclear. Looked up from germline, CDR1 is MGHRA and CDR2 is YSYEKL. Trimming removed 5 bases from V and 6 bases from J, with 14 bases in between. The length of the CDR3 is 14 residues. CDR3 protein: CASSDLVKRNEQFF. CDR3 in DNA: TGCGCCAGCAGCGACTTAGTGAAGCGCAATGAGCAGTTCTTC.

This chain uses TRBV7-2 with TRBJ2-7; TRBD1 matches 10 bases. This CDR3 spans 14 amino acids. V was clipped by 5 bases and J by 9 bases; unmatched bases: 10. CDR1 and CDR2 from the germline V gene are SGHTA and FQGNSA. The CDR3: CASSKPGQGFRQYF. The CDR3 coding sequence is TGTGCCAGCAGCAAACCGGGACAGGGGTTTAGGCAGTACTTC.

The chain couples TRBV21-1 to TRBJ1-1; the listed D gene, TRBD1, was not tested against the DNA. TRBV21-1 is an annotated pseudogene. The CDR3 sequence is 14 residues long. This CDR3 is CASSKVRGRTEAFF. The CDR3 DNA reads TGTGCCAGCAGCAAAGTTAGGGGGCGCACTGAAGCTTTCTTT.

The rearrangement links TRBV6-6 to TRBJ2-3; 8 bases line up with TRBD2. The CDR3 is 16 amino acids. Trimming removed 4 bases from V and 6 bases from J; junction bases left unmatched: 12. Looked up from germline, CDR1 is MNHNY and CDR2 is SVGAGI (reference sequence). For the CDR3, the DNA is TGTGCCAGCAGTTTCCAGCACGGGAGGGCCGGCGATACGCAGTATTTT. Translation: CASSFQHGRAGDTQYF.

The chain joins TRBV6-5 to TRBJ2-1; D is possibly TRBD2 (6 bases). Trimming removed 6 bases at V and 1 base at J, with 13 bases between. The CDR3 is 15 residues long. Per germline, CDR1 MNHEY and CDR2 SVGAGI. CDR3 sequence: CASSLGGESYNEQFF. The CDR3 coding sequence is TGTGCCAGCAGCCTGGGGGGAGAGTCCTACAATGAGCAGTTCTTC.

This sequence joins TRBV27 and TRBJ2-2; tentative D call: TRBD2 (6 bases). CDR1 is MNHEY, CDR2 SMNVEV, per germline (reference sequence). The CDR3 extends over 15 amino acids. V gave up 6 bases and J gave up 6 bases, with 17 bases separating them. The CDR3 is CASRLPGLGAGELFF. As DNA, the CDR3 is TGTGCCAGCAGACTCCCGGGACTGGGGGCCGGGGAGCTGTTTTTT.

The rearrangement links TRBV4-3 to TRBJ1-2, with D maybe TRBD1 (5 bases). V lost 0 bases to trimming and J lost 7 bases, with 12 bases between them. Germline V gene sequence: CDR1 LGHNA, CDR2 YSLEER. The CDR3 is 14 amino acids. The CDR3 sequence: CASSQDSSQGGYTF. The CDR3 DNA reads TGCGCCAGCAGCCAAGATAGTAGTCAGGGTGGCTACACCTTC.

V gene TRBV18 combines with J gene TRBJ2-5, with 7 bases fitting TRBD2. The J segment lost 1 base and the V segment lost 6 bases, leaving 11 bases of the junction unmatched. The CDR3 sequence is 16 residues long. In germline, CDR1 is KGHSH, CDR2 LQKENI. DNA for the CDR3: TGTGCCAGCTCGCCGCAGCCGGGGGGAACCCAAGAGACCCAGTACTTC. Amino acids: CASSPQPGGTQETQYF.

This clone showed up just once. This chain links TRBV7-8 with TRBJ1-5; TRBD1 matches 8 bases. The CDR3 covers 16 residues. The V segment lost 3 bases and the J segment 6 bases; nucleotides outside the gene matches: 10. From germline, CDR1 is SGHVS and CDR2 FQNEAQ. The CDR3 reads CASSFNVPTGAQPQHF. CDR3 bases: TGTGCCAGCAGCTTTAATGTCCCGACAGGGGCTCAGCCCCAGCATTTT.

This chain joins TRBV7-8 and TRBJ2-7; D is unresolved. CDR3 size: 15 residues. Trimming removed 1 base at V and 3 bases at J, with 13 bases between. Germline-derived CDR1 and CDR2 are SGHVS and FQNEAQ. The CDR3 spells CASSLVAEFNYEQYF. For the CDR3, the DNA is TGTGCCAGCAGCTTAGTGGCGGAGTTTAACTACGAGCAGTACTTC.

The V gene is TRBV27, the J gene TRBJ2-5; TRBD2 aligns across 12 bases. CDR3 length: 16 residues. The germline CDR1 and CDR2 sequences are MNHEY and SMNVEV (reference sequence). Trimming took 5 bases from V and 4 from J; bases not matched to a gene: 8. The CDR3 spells CASSLAGGPLRETQYF. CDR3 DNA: TGTGCCAGCAGTCTAGCGGGAGGGCCGCTTCGAGAGACCCAGTACTTC.

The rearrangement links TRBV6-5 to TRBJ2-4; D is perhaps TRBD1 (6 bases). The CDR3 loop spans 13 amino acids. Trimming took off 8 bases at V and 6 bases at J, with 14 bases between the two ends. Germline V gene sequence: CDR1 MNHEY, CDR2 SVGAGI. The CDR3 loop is CASSWGQGNIQYF. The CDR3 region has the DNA TGTGCCAGCTCCTGGGGGCAGGGAAACATTCAGTACTTC.